This TCR beta chain was captured by sequencing in a study of technical replicates of blood from a handful of donors. The repertoire was sequenced with immunoSEQ multiplex PCR; TCRdb's copy has only in-frame clones and lacks some. The table records tens of thousands of clones, about 94% of them present only once. The germline gives CDR1 SGDLS, CDR2 YYNGEE. CDR3 length: 16 residues. V lost 0 bases, J lost 0 bases, and 7 bases lay in between. Sequencing used T cells isolated from PBMCs. The chain joins TRBV9 to TRBJ1-6; D gene ambiguous. The clonotype was recovered from a human donor in good health. CDR3 region: CASSVAEFSYNSPLHF. DNA for the CDR3: TGTGCCAGCAGCGTAGCAGAATTCTCCTATAATTCACCCCTCCACTTT.